Judged by frequency, the clone carrying this T cell receptor beta chain is medium-sized. The CDR3 sequence is 15 residues long. The DNA is unrecorded. CDR1 and CDR2 from the germline V gene are SGHRS and YFSETQ. The data derive from a study of synovial regulatory T cells in juvenile arthritis. Using immunoSEQ multiplex PCR, the repertoire was profiled, and TCRdb retains in-frame clones only, with some absent. The table lists some 7,700 clones, with about 1.8% in the top ten. This TCR derives from a donor between 2 and 29 years old with juvenile idiopathic arthritis. The sample taken for sequencing was Treg cells from blood. Subset here: remaining (HLA-DR-negative) circulating blood Treg cells. This sequence joins TRBV5-1 and TRBJ1-2; TCRdb picks TRBD1, but there is no DNA to check that call. The CDR3 reads CASSLAGTGGYGYTF.